The clone carrying this TCR beta chain was seen only a few times. Its target is not known. TCRdb recomputed calls from the 5' RACE reads with MiXCR, one row per CDR3 protein. The sample consists of 250,000 to 300,000 distinct CDR3 sequences, roughly 13% of them appearing once. The data are from a study of T cells after yellow fever vaccination. Whole-study results and caveats: Contamination of FACS-sorted repertoires by abundant clonotypes from the bulk population could occur. A small share of clonotypes appeared in both CD4 and CD8 compartments.

Trimming took 5 bases from V and 0 from J; bases not matched to a gene: 7. Germline V gene sequence: CDR1 SGHAT, CDR2 FQNNGV. CDR3 length: 16 residues. The input for sequencing was CD4+ T cells sorted from PBMCs, taken 45 days after the yellow fever booster vaccination. The rearrangement uses TRBV11-2 and TRBJ2-7; 10 bases match TRBD1. The source is a young man who received the YFV17D yellow fever vaccine. As DNA, the CDR3 is TGTGCCAGCAGCCCTTCCGGGACAGGGGCCTCCTACGAGCAGTACTTC. Translating it yields CASSPSGTGASYEQYF.